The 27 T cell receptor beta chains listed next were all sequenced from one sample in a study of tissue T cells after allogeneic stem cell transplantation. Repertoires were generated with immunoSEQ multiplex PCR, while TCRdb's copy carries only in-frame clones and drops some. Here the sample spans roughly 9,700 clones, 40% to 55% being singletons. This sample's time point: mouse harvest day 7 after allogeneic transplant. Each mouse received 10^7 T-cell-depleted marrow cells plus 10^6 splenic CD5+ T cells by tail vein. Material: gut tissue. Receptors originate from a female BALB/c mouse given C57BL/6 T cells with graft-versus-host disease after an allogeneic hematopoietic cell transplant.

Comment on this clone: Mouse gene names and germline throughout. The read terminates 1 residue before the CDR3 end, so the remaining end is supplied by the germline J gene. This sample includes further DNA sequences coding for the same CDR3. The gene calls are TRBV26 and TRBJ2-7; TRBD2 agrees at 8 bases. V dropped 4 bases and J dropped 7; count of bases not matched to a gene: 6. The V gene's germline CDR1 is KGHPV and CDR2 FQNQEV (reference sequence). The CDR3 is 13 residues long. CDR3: CASSPTGGGEQYF. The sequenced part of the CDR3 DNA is TGTGCCAGCAGTCCCACTGGGGGAGGAGAACAGTAC.

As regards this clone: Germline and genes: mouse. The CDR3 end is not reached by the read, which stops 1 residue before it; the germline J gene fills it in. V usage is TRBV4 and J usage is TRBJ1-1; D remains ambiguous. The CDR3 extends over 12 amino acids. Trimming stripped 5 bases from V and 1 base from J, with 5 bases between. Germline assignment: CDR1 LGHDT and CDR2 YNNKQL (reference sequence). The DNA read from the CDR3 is TGTGCCAGCAGCCCCCTAAACACAGAAGTCTTC. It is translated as CASSPLNTEVF. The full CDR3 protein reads CASSPLNTEVFF.

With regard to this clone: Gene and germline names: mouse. CDR3 protein: CSSSQGQNTEVFF. CDR3 bases read: TGCTCCAGCAGTCAAGGACAAAACACAGAAGTCTTC. The chain couples TRBV23 to TRBJ1-1; the DNA was not compared with TRBD1, the D call given in the table. The read gets to within 1 residue of the CDR3 end, and the germline J gene fills in the rest. CDR1 and CDR2 from the germline V gene are KGHTA and FQNQQP. This CDR3 has 13 residues.

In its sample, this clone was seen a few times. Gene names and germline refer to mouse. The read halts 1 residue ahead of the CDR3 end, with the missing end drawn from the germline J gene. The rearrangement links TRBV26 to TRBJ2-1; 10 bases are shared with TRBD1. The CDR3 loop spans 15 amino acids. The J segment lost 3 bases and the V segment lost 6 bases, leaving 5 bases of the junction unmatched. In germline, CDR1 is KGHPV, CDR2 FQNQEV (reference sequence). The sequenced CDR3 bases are TGTGCCAGCAGGGCCGGGACAGGGGTCTATGCTGAGCAGTTC. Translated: CASRAGTGVYAEQF. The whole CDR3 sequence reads CASRAGTGVYAEQFF.

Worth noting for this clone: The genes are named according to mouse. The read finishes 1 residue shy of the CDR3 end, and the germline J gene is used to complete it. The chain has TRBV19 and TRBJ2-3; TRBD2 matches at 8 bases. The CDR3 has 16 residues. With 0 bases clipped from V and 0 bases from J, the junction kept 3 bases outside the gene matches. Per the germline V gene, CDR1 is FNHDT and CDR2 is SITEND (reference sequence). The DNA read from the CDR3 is TGTGCCAGCAGTATAGAGGGGGGGCTTAGTGCAGAAACGCTGTAT. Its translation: CASSIEGGLSAETLY. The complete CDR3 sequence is CASSIEGGLSAETLYF.

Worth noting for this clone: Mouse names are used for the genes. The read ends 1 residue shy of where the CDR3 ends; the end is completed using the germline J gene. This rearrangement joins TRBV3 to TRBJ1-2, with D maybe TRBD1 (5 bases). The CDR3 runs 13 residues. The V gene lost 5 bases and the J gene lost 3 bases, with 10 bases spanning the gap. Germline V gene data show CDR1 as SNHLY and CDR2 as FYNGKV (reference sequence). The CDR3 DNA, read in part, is TGTGCCAGCAGCCTTCAGGGAGACTCCGACTACACC. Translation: CASSLQGDSDYT. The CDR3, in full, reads CASSLQGDSDYTF.

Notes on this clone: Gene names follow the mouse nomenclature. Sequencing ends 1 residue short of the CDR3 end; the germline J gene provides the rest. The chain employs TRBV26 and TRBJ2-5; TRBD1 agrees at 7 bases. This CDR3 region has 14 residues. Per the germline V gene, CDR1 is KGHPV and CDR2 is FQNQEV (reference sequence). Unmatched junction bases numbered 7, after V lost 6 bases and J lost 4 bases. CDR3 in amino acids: CASRPQGKKDTQYF. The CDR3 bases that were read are TGTGCCAGCAGACCACAGGGGAAGAAAGACACCCAGTAC. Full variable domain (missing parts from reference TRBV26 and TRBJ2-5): NSKVIQTPRYLVKGQGQKAKMRCIPEKGHPVVFWYQQNKNNEFKFLINFQNQEVLQQIDMTEKRFSAECPSNSPCSLEIQSSEAGDSALYLCASRPQGKKDTQYFGPGTRLLVL.

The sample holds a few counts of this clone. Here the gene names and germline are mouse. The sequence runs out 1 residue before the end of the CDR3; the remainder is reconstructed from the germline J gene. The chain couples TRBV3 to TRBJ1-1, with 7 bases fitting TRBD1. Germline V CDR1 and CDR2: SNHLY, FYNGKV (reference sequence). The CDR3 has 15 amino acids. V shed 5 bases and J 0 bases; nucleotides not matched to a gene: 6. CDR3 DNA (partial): TGTGCCAGCAGCCCTTGGGGGACAGCAAACACAGAAGTCTTC. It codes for CASSPWGTANTEVF. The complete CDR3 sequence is CASSPWGTANTEVFF.

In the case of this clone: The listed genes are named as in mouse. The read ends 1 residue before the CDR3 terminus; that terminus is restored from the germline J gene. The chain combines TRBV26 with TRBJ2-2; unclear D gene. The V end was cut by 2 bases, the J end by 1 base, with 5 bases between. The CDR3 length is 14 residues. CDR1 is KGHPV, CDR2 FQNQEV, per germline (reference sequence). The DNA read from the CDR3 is TGTGCCAGCAGTCTGGAGGGAAACACCGGGCAGCTCTAC. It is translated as CASSLEGNTGQLY. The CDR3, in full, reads CASSLEGNTGQLYF.

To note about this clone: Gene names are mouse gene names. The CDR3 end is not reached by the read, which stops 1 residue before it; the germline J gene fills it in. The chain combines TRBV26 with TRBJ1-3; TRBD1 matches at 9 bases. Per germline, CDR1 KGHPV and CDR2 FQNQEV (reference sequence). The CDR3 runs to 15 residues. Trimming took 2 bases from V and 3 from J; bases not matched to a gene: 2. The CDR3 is CASSLHRGLGNTLYF. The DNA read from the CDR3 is TGTGCCAGCAGTCTGCACAGGGGGCTTGGAAATACGCTCTAT. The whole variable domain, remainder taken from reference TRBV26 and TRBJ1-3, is NSKVIQTPRYLVKGQGQKAKMRCIPEKGHPVVFWYQQNKNNEFKFLINFQNQEVLQQIDMTEKRFSAECPSNSPCSLEIQSSEAGDSALYLCASSLHRGLGNTLYFGEGSRLIVV.

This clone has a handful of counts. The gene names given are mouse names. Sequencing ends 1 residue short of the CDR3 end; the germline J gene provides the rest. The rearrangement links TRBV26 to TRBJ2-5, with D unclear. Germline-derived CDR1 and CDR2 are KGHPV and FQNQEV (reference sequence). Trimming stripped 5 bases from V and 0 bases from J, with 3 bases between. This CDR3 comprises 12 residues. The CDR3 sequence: CASSINQDTQYF. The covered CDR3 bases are TGTGCCAGCAGTATTAACCAAGACACCCAGTAC.

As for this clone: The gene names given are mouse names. CDR3 loop: CTCSARQGMNSPLYF. CDR3 DNA, as far as it was read: TGCACCTGCAGTGCTCGACAGGGGATGAATTCGCCCCTCTAC. The chain links TRBV1 to TRBJ1-6; 8 bases match TRBD1. The CDR3 end falls 1 residue outside the read, so it is completed with the germline J gene. TRBJ1-6 is an open reading frame, and its role is uncertain. The CDR3 totals 15 residues. The ends lost 3 bases at V and 7 bases at J; junction bases unmatched: 5. CDR1 is NSQYPW, CDR2 LRSPGD, per germline (reference sequence).

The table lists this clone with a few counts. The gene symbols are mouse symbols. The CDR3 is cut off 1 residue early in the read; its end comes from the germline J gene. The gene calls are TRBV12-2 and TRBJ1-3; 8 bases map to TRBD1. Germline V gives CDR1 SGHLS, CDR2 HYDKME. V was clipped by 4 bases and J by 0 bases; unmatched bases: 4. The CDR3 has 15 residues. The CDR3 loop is CASSRQGYSGNTLYF. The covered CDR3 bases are TGTGCCAGCTCACGACAGGGGTATTCTGGAAATACGCTCTAT. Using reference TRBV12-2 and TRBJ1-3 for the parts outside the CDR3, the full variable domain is NSGVVQSPRYIIKGKGERSILKCIPISGHLSVAWYQQTQGQELKFFIQHYDKMERDKGNLPSRFSVQQFDDYHSEMNMSALELEDSAVYFCASSRQGYSGNTLYFGEGSRLIVV.

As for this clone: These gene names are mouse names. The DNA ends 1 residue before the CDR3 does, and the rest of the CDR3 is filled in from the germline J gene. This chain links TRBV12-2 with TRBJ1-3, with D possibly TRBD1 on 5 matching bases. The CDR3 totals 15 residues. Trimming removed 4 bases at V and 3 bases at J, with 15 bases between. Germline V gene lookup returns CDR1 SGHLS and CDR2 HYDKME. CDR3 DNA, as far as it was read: TGTGCCAGCTCACGGGACGCCGATTTTGGAAATACGCTCTAT. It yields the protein CASSRDADFGNTLY. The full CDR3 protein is CASSRDADFGNTLYF.

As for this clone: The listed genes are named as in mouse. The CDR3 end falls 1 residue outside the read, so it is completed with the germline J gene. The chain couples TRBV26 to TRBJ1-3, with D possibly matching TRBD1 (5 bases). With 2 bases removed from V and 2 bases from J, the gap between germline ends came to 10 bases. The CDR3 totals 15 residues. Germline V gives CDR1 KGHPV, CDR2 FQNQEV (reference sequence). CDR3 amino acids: CASSLMGGAGNTLYF. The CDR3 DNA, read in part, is TGTGCCAGCAGTCTGATGGGGGGGGCTGGAAATACGCTCTAT.

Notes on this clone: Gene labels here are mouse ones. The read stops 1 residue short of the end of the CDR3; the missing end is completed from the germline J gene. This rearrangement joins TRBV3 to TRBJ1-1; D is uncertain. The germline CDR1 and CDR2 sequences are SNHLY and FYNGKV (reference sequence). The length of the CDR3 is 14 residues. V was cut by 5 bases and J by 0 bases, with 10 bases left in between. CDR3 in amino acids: CASSDYIANTEVFF. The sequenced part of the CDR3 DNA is TGTGCCAGCAGCGATTACATTGCAAACACAGAAGTCTTC.

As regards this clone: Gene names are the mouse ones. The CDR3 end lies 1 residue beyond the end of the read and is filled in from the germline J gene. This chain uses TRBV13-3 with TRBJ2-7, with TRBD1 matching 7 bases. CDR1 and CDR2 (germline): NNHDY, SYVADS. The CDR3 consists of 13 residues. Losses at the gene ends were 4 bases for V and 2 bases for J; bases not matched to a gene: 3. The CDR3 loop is CASSHRGPYEQYF. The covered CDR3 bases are TGTGCCAGCAGTCACAGGGGACCCTATGAACAGTAC.

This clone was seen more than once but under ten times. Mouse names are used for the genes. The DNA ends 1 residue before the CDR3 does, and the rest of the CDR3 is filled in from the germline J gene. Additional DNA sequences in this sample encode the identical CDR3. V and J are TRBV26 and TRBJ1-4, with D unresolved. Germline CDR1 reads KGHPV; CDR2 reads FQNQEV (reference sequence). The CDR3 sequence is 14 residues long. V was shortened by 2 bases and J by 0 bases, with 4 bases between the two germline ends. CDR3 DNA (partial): TGTGCCAGCAGTCTGACTATTTCCAACGAAAGATTATTT. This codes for CASSLTISNERLF. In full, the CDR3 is CASSLTISNERLFF.

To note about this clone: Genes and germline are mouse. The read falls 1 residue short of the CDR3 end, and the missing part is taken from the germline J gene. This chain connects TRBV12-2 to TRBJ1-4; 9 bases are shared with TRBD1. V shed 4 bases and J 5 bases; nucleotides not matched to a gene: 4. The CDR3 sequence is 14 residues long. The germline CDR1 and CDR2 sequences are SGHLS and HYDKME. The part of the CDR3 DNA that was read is TGTGCCAGCTCCCTGGGACAGGGAAACGAAAGATTATTT. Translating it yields CASSLGQGNERLF. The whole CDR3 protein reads CASSLGQGNERLFF.

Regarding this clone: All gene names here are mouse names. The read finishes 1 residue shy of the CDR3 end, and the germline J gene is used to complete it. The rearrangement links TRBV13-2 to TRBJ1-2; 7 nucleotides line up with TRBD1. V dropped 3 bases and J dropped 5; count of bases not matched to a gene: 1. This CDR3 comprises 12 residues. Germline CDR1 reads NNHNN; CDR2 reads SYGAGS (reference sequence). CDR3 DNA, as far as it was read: TGTGCCAGCGGTGCACAGGGGTCCGACTACACC. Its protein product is CASGAQGSDYT. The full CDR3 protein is CASGAQGSDYTF.

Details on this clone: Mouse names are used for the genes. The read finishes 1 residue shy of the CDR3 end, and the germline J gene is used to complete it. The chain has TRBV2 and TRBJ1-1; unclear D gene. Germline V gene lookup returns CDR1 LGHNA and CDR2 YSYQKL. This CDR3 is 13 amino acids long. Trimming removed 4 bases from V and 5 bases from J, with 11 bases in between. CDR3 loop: CASSPDPTTEVFF. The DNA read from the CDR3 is TGTGCCAGCAGCCCAGACCCCACAACAGAAGTCTTC.

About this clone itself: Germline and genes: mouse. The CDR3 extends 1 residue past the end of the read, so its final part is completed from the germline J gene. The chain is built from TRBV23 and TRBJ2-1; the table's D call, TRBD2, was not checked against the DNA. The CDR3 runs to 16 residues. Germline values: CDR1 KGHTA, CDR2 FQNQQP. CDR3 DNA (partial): TGCTCCAGCAGTCAATCCGGGCTGGGGGGGAGAGCTGAGCAGTTC. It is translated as CSSSQSGLGGRAEQF. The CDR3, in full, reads CSSSQSGLGGRAEQFF.

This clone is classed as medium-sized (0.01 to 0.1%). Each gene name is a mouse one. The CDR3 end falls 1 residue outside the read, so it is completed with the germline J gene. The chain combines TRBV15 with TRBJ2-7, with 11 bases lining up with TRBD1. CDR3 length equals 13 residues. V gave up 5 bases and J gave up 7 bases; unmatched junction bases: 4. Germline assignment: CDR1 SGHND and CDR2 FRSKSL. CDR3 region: CASSRTGGREQYF. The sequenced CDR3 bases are TGTGCCAGCAGTCGGACAGGGGGCCGGGAACAGTAC.

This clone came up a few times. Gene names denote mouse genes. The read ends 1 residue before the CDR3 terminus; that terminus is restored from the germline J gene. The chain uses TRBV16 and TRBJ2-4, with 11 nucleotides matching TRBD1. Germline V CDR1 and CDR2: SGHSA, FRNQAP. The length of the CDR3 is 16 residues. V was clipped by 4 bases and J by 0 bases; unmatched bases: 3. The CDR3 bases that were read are TGTGCAAGCAGCTCCGGGACAGGGGGGAGTCAAAACACCTTGTAC. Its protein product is CASSSGTGGSQNTLY. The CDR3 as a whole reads CASSSGTGGSQNTLYF.

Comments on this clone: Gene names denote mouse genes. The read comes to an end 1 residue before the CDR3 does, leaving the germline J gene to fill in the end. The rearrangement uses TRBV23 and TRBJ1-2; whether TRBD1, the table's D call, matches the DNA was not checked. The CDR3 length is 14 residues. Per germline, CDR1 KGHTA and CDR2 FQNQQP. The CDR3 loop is CSSSLTGTNSDYTF. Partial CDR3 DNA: TGCTCCAGCAGTCTGACAGGGACAAACTCCGACTACACC.

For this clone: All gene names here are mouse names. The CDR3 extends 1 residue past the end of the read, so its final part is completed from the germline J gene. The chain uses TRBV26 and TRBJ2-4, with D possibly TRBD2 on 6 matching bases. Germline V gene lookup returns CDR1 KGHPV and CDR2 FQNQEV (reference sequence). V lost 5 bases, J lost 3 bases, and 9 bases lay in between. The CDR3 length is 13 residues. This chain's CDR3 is CASSSGEQNTLYF. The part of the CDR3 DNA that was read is TGTGCCAGCAGTTCTGGGGAGCAAAACACCTTGTAC.

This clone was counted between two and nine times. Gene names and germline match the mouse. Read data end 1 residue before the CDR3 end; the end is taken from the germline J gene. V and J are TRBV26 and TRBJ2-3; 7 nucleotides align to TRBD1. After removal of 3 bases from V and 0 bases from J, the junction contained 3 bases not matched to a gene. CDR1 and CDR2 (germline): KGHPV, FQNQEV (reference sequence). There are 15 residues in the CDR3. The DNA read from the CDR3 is TGTGCCAGCAGTCTACAGGGGTCTAGTGCAGAAACGCTGTAT. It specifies CASSLQGSSAETLY. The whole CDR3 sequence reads CASSLQGSSAETLYF. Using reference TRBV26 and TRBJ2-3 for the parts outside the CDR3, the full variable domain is NSKVIQTPRYLVKGQGQKAKMRCIPEKGHPVVFWYQQNKNNEFKFLINFQNQEVLQQIDMTEKRFSAECPSNSPCSLEIQSSEAGDSALYLCASSLQGSSAETLYFGSGTRLTVL.